This T cell receptor (beta chain) is drawn from a study of T cell clonality in common variable immunodeficiency. Study outcomes and limitations: In common variable immunodeficiency, TCR beta chains reportedly carried fewer deletions and N-nucleotide insertions.

This clone was counted ten times or more. The antigen remains unidentified. The sequenced fragment ends 3 residues before the CDR3 boundary, so the rest is inferred from the germline J gene. Control and CVID samples contributed equal amounts of genomic DNA. Assay: immunoSEQ multiplex PCR; the TCRdb copy retains only in-frame clones and omits some. The sample offers 25,000 to 35,000 clones and no singletons, the top ten holding approximately 4.7%. V was trimmed by 3 bases and J by 6 bases, leaving 12 bases between them. CDR3 size: 14 residues. From germline, CDR1 is KGHSH and CDR2 LQKENI. This TCR was recovered from a person aged 18 to 75 in good health. The chain combines TRBV18 with TRBJ1-5; D possibly corresponds to TRBD1 (5 bases). The sample taken for sequencing was peripheral blood mononuclear cells. The CDR3 DNA, read in part, is TGTGCCAGCTCACCTACACCCGGGGGTCAGCCC. It codes for CASSPTPGGQP. The CDR3 in its entirety is CASSPTPGGQPQHF.